This entry features one T cell receptor beta chain sequence. The antigen is unknown. The gene symbols are mouse symbols. The missing CDR3 end, 1 residue past where the read stops, is filled in from the germline J gene. The data were obtained in a study of tissue T cells after allogeneic stem cell transplantation. The study's findings and limits: Which tissue TCRs were alloreactive or antigen-specific was not determined. Some clones might be persisting host cells. Sampling depth was limited, and the cohort was small and clinically varied. Across patients, clones rarely overlapped, yet motif clusters were shared tissue-specifically.

Data came from immunoSEQ multiplex PCR; TCRdb stores just in-frame clones and leaves some out. The table has about 7,700 clones, 36% seen once; the top ten hold around 6.4%. Germline lookup yields CDR1 NSHNY and CDR2 SYGAGN. V was pared by 4 bases and J by 7 bases, with 9 bases between. The CDR3 runs to 13 residues. Time point in this sample: mouse harvest day 14 after allogeneic transplant. Each mouse received 10^7 T-cell-depleted marrow cells plus 10^6 splenic CD5+ T cells by tail vein. The specimen sequenced was skin. This sequence joins TRBV13-1 and TRBJ1-6; D possibly corresponds to TRBD1 (6 bases). TRBJ1-6 is an ORF; its function is uncertain. The receptor was derived from a female BALB/c mouse given C57BL/6 T cells with graft-versus-host disease after an allogeneic hematopoietic cell transplant. CDR3 DNA (partial): TGTGCCAGCAGTAGGGGGGCGAATTCGCCCCTCTAC. It translates to CASSRGANSPLY. The CDR3 in its entirety is CASSRGANSPLYF.